The 11 T cell receptor beta chains below come from one sample, sequenced in a study of cytomegalovirus exposure and HLA in healthy donors. Amplification used 60 Vbeta primers and 13 Jbeta primers. This table comes from immunoSEQ multiplex PCR, and its TCRdb copy is limited to in-frame clones, with some not included. Of about 140,000 clones listed, about 80% are singletons. Sequenced: PBMCs. The receptors shown here come from a male donor in good health and CMV-seronegative.

J is TRBJ2-2 and V is TRBV4-2, with 8 bases aligning to TRBD1. This CDR3 spans 15 amino acids. The germline V gene encodes CDR1 LGHNA and CDR2 YNFKEQ. The trim removed 4 bases at V and 5 bases at J, leaving 6 bases unmatched. CDR3 amino acids: CASSRGQGVTGELFF. The CDR3, as DNA: TGTGCCAGCAGCCGCGGACAGGGAGTAACCGGGGAGCTGTTTTTT.

The V gene is TRBV7-9, the J gene TRBJ1-4, with D possibly matching TRBD1 (5 bases). Germline CDR1 SEHNR, CDR2 FQNEAQ (reference sequence). The CDR3 spans 16 residues. Deletions cut 4 bases from V and 3 bases from J, with 15 bases between. The CDR3: CASSSQNLGPNEKLFF. The CDR3 DNA sequence: TGTGCCAGCAGCTCGCAAAACCTGGGGCCTAATGAAAAACTGTTTTTT.

The chain links TRBV7-6 to TRBJ2-2; a possible D gene is TRBD1 (6 bases). The CDR3 is 17 residues long. The V gene lost 6 bases and the J gene lost 2 bases, with 19 bases spanning the gap. Germline assignment: CDR1 SGHVS and CDR2 FNYEAQ. The CDR3, as DNA: TGTGCCAGCAGTCTGAGGCCCCAGGGGACCAACACCGGGGAGCTGTTTTTT. Translation: CASSLRPQGTNTGELFF.

This clone has just one count. The chain is built from TRBV27 and TRBJ2-2; a possible D gene is TRBD2 (5 bases). This CDR3 is built from 16 residues. V was shortened by 5 bases and J by 1 base, with 14 bases between the two germline ends. From germline, CDR1 is MNHEY and CDR2 SMNVEV (reference sequence). Here the CDR3 DNA reads TGTGCCAGCAGTCCCCTCGGGGTCGGGAACACCGGGGAGCTGTTTTTT. It specifies CASSPLGVGNTGELFF.

The chain carries TRBV9 and TRBJ1-2; weak D call: TRBD1 (6 bases). V was cut by 2 bases and J by 2 bases, with 7 bases left in between. CDR1 and CDR2 from the germline V gene are SGDLS and YYNGEE. The CDR3 sequence is 13 residues long. The CDR3 reads CASSVTGNYGYTF. The CDR3 DNA is TGTGCCAGCAGCGTGACAGGAAACTATGGCTACACCTTC.

V gene TRBV18 combines with J gene TRBJ1-2, with 9 positions matching TRBD1. Germline V CDR1 and CDR2: KGHSH, LQKENI. The CDR3 is made up of 14 amino acids. V was clipped by 0 bases and J by 5 bases; unmatched bases: 1. Here the CDR3 reads CASSPPGQGYGYTF. CDR3 DNA: TGTGCCAGCTCACCACCGGGACAGGGATATGGCTACACCTTC.

This clone was recorded once. A junction boundary mismatches the germline segment, possibly from a read error. V is TRBV27 and J is TRBJ2-4; maybe TRBD1 (6 bases). Germline CDR1 MNHEY, CDR2 SMNVEV (reference sequence). This CDR3 comprises 17 residues. CDR3 residues: CASSVYPPGQSKNSQYF. As DNA, the CDR3 is TGTGCCAGCAGTGTGTACCCCCCCGGACAGTCCAAAAACAGTCAGTACTTC.

CDR3 in DNA: TGTGCCAGCAGCTTGGGCCAGGGTCGAGCTTTCTTT. Protein sequence: CASSLGQGRAFF. V is TRBV5-5 and J is TRBJ1-1; tentatively, D is TRBD1 (5 bases). Per germline, CDR1 SGHKS and CDR2 YYEKEE (reference sequence). The CDR3 covers 12 residues. Deletions cut 0 bases from V and 10 bases from J, with 10 bases between.

V gene TRBV7-9 combines with J gene TRBJ2-7; 11 nucleotides line up with TRBD1. Germline values: CDR1 SEHNR, CDR2 FQNEAQ (reference sequence). Trimming took 4 bases from V and 3 from J; bases not matched to a gene: 5. CDR3 length: 15 residues. The CDR3 loop reads CASSSPGQGGYEQYF. The CDR3 bases are TGTGCCAGCAGCTCCCCGGGACAGGGGGGCTACGAGCAGTACTTC.

This clone was observed a single time. This chain uses TRBV29-1 with TRBJ1-3; no firm D call. The CDR3 covers 14 residues. The V end lost 5 bases, the J end lost 0 bases, and 11 bases lay between the germline ends. Germline CDR1 and CDR2: SQVTM and ANQGSEA. The CDR3 region has the DNA TGCAGCGTTACCGCCACTTACTCTGGAAACACCATATATTTT. Protein: CSVTATYSGNTIYF.

The chain links TRBV9 to TRBJ2-7, with 7 nucleotides matching TRBD1. Looked up from germline, CDR1 is SGDLS and CDR2 is YYNGEE. With 5 bases clipped from V and 1 base from J, the junction kept 6 bases outside the gene matches. The CDR3 is 14 residues long. The CDR3 loop is CASSSTGASYEQYF. CDR3 nucleotides: TGTGCCAGCAGTAGCACAGGGGCGTCCTACGAGCAGTACTTC.